This T cell receptor (beta chain) is drawn from a study of blood T cell repertoires in COVID-19 (TCRdb year 2020). Context from the whole study: Collaborator samples came from the United States, Italy and Spain and covered acute and convalescent phases of COVID-19. Samples came from the ongoing ImmuneRACE study (first 160 participants) plus 1,254 subjects from 6 global collaborators. Where available, HLA class I and class II types were obtained from metadata supplied by the sample provider rather than from assay-based typing. A freely available public database, intended as a resource for researchers studying the immune response to SARS-CoV-2, is where the repertoires were released. A de-identified subject ID, COVID-19 status, age in years and sex were almost always included in the sample metadata. The material from the prospective study consisted of cDNA or gDNA derived from T cells, B-cell-depleted T cells, or PBMCs. Deeply sampled blood TCRbeta repertoires from subjects exposed to, actively infected with, or recovered from COVID-19 were included in the dataset.

The germline V gene sets CDR1 to SGHTA and CDR2 to FQGTGA. V loses 5 bases, J loses 7 bases, and the germline ends lie 24 bases apart. Including the terminal cysteine and phenylalanine, the CDR3 comprises 16 residues. The only DNA kept is the CDR3, 48 bases in frame from the first base. Each collaborating institution followed its own protocols to collect whole blood in K2EDTA tubes. For TCRbeta analysis, collaborators shipped samples in one of three forms: frozen whole blood, isolated PBMCs, or DNA extracted from either of those sample types. Comment on this clone: It lacks a known antigen. There are no base qualities to consult, and no much larger clone falls within one base.

TCRbeta CDR3 regions were amplified from genomic DNA using the immunoSEQ Assay, a bias-controlled multiplex PCR. The source study handled its data this way. Within the assay, amplification of reference gene primers was used to estimate how many nucleated cells each sample contained. To quantify the absolute abundance of each unique TCRbeta CDR3 rearrangement, sequence reads were collapsed and filtered. Productive Simpson clonality was computed per sample as the square root of Simpson's diversity index over productive rearrangements. Held by TCRdb, this immuneACCESS table contains in-frame sequences only and omits some clones. Under half of the omission traces to an unresolved V gene where checked; the cause of the rest is unknown. The DNA was the basis for D and trimming; V, J and clone size are from that table. The table for this sample lists around 260,000 clones; about 89% of them were counted only once. Jointly, the top ten make up around 0.8% of the sample.

General study outcomes and caveats: Clinical and demographic metadata were provided uncurated, with the amount varying by source and participant.

The chain is encoded by TRBV7-3 joined to TRBJ2-7; the D gene is possibly TRBD2, with 6 bases matching. This sequence was found in a man aged 25-45 years with acute or convalescent COVID-19. The sequenced material came from peripheral blood. The CDR3 reads as follows: CASSHLKDGAAGEQYF. The DNA sequence is given as TGTGCCAGCAGCCATCTTAAAGACGGAGCTGCGGGGGAGCAGTACTTC.